This T cell receptor beta chain was observed in a study of regulatory dendritic cells for organ transplantation. Study results and caveats: Between individuals, the alloreactive memory CD8+ T cell pool differed considerably. Regulatory dendritic cells appeared to expand memory CD8+ clones less than mature ones. Memory CD8+ T cells were the most oligoclonal; naive cells were highly diverse.

Remarks on this clone: The antigen remains unidentified.

Germline V gene sequence: CDR1 SNHLY, CDR2 FYNNEI. Trimming shortened V by 4 bases and J by 2 bases, and 10 bases separated the two germline ends. CDR3 length: 14 residues. Produced via immunoSEQ multiplex PCR; TCRdb's table is partial and in-frame only. The data contain under 12,000 clones, 75% of them seen just once; the ten biggest clones take up roughly 2.6%. Sorted subsets were CFSE-labeled and cultured about 5 days with allogeneic dendritic cells. The sample consisted of memory CD4+ T cells from blood cultured with regulatory dendritic cells. This sample's subset: CD45RO+ memory T cells. The clonotype was recovered from a human donor in good health. The chain couples TRBV2 to TRBJ2-3; maybe TRBD2 (6 bases). CDR3 DNA sequence: TGTGCCAGCAGTGGGGGACTTTCCACAGATACGCAGTATTTT. It yields the protein CASSGGLSTDTQYF.